This TCR beta chain appears in the sequencing data of a study of cytomegalovirus exposure and HLA in healthy donors. At the level of the study: Some 77 million unique TCRs from HLA-typed donors were held in an early release of data. Of some 410 genotyped donors, about 81% grouped in the Caucasian-associated ancestry cluster. Study conclusions and caveats: Most CMV-associated TCR beta chains were later found to appear HLA-restricted.

Primers included in the PCR were 60 Vbeta and 13 Jbeta primers. Profiled with immunoSEQ multiplex PCR; TCRdb holds only in-frame clones, not every one. The sample shows about 200,000 clones, more than 80% of them seen only once. Only one count was recorded for this clone. The antigen is undetermined. The CDR3 covers 12 residues. CDR1 SQVTM and CDR2 ANQGSEA come from the germline V gene. V lost 4 bases to trimming and J lost 4 bases, with 10 bases between them. This clonotype was sampled from a man aged 25-45 years in good health and CMV-seronegative. The chain carries TRBV29-1 and TRBJ1-2; D is ambiguous. Material: PBMCs. The CDR3 loop reads CSVGSESYGYTF. The CDR3 DNA reads TGCAGCGTTGGTTCGGAGTCCTATGGCTACACCTTC.